This entry describes one T cell receptor (beta chain). Its antigen is as yet unknown. CDR3 length: 16 amino acids. V was cut by 1 base and J by 4 bases, with 17 bases left in between. Per the germline V gene, CDR1 is SGHTA and CDR2 is FQGNSA. This sample was taken from a study of cytomegalovirus exposure and HLA in healthy donors. The study's findings and limits: Researchers reported that a few CMV-associated chains were confirmed in vitro as CMV antigen-specific. Productive rates of about 87% or about 30% were seen for most TCR beta V segments in an earlier analysis. In most subjects, TCR beta sequences reportedly gave accurate predictions of HLA-A and HLA-B alleles. A later analysis appeared to link common viral pathogens to several of the most significant clusters.

60 Vbeta and 13 Jbeta primers were used in PCR. Generated by immunoSEQ multiplex PCR, the TCRdb table keeps only in-frame clones and is missing some. This listing includes 60,000 to 75,000 clones. Specimen: PBMCs. The TCR sequence derives from a female donor in good health and CMV-seropositive. V is TRBV7-2 and J is TRBJ2-7; D uncertain. CDR3 protein: CASSLGSRVRTYEQYF. The CDR3, as DNA: TGTGCCAGCAGCTTAGGGTCGCGAGTTCGCACTTACGAGCAGTACTTC.